Here is one T cell receptor beta chain with its context. The sample comes from a study of blood T cell repertoires in COVID-19. Study-wide background: The origin of the acute and convalescent COVID-19 samples was the United States, Italy and Spain. Sources were T cells, B-cell-depleted T cells, or PBMCs; the material itself was cDNA or gDNA.

V was shortened by 0 bases and J by 7 bases, with 6 bases between the two germline ends. The CDR3 is 12 residues long. Germline-derived CDR1 and CDR2 are LGHDT and YNNKEL (reference sequence). Seattle participants joined during active infection and were tracked over time. Profiled with immunoSEQ multiplex PCR; TCRdb holds only in-frame clones, not every one. The sample comprises a few hundred thousand clones, around nine tenths of which are singletons, and 0.7% to 1% rests with the top ten. The source of this sequence is a man aged 18 to 30 with COVID-19, enrolled during active disease. Input material: peripheral blood. The chain employs TRBV3-1 (or the pseudogene TRBV3-2) and TRBJ2-5, with D unclear. CDR3 nucleotides: TGTGCCAGCAGCCAAGACCTAGGGACCCAGTACTTC. Its translation: CASSQDLGTQYF.